Each of the 6 T cell receptor beta chains below was sequenced from the same sample in a study of blood T cells in healthy people across ages. Through a sample-barcoded 5' primer and a J-beta primer mix, a second PCR was run for roughly 7 to 11 cycles. TCRdb used MiXCR to reprocess the 5' RACE reads, holding one entry per CDR3 protein. The sample lists fewer than 600,000 distinct CDR3 sequences; about 27% were seen once. The same specimen was also included in a second study, on T cells of mothers and their children.

Specimen: blood. The receptors were gathered from a boy aged 2 to 10 in good health.

The V gene is TRBV9, the J gene TRBJ2-5, with TRBD2 identical over 7 bases. The DNA matches TRBJ2-1 better at its end, which makes the J call doubtful. This CDR3 comprises 13 residues. Germline CDR1 reads SGDLS; CDR2 reads YYNGEE. Written as DNA, the CDR3 is TGTGCCAGCAGCGTAGAGGGAGGGGCCAGGCAGTTCTTC. It specifies CASSVEGGARQFF.

The V call is TRBV19, the J call TRBJ2-5; 8 bases align to TRBD2. The germline gives CDR1 LNHDA, CDR2 SQIVND (reference sequence). This CDR3 contains 16 residues. V shed 5 bases and J 4 bases; nucleotides not matched to a gene: 12. CDR3 residues: CASSESPGGPGETQYF. In nucleotides, the CDR3 is TGTGCCAGTAGTGAATCGCCGGGAGGGCCGGGAGAGACCCAGTACTTC.

The V and J genes are TRBV3-1 and TRBJ2-4; maybe TRBD2 (5 bases). Germline V gives CDR1 LGHDT, CDR2 YNNKEL (reference sequence). CDR3 length: 14 amino acids. V was clipped by 1 base and J by 8 bases, with 12 bases between them. In nucleotides, the CDR3 is TGTGCCAGCAGCCAAGTTACGGGGAGATACATTCAGTACTTC. As protein: CASSQVTGRYIQYF.

This clonotype was picked up a small number of times. This chain connects TRBV12-3 or TRBV12-4 to TRBJ2-2; D tentatively fits TRBD1 or TRBD2 (6 bases each). Trimming stripped 4 bases from V and 10 bases from J, with 13 bases between. The CDR3 totals 13 residues. CDR3 nucleotides: TGTGCCAGCAGTTCCCCGGGGGCTGAGGAGCTGTTTTTT. It yields the protein CASSSPGAEELFF.

The V and J genes are TRBV19 and TRBJ2-1; 13 nucleotides align to TRBD2. Germline V lookup: CDR1 LNHDA, CDR2 SQIVND (reference sequence). J gave up 0 bases and V 6 bases, and 5 bases lay outside the gene matches. The CDR3 sequence is 17 residues long. CDR3 residues: CASSYGTSGTSYNEQFF. The DNA of the CDR3 is TGTGCCAGTAGCTATGGGACTAGCGGGACCTCCTACAATGAGCAGTTCTTC.

The CDR3, as DNA: TGTGCCAGCAGTGTGGGGACTAGCGGGAGGTGGTATGAGCAGTTCTTC. It is translated as CASSVGTSGRWYEQFF. The chain links TRBV6-1 to TRBJ2-1, with 15 positions matching TRBD2. The trim removed 4 bases at V and 8 bases at J, leaving 6 bases unmatched. The CDR3 totals 16 residues. The germline V gene encodes CDR1 MNHNS and CDR2 SASEGT.